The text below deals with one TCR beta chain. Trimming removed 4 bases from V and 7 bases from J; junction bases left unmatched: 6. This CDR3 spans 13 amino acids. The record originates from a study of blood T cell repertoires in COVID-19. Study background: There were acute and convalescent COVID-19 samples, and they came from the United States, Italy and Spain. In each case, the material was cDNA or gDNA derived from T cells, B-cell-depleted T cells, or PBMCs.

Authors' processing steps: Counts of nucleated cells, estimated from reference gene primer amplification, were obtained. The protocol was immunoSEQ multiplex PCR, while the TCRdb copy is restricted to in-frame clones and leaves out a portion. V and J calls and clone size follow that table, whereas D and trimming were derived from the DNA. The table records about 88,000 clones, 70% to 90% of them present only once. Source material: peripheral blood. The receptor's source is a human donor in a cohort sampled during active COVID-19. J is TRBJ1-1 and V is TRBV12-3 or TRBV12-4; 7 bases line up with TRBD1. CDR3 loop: CASSYGTAREAFF. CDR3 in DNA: TGTGCCAGCAGTTACGGGACAGCCCGTGAAGCTTTCTTT.